Below are 14 T cell receptor beta chains sequenced from a single sample in a study of T cell responses to AZD1222 COVID-19 vaccine. Sequenced by immunoSEQ multiplex PCR; TCRdb stores in-frame clones only, minus some. The top ten clones hold approximately 0.5% of a sample with 150,000 to 200,000 clones, 70% to 90% of them seen once. The sample was peripheral blood, taken on day 0 of AZD1222 vaccination. These receptors originate from an adult in good health.

The chain links TRBV11-3 to TRBJ2-1; the D is unclear. Trimming left V 1 base short and J 10 bases short, with 8 bases between. From germline, CDR1 is SGHNT and CDR2 YENEEA. The CDR3 sequence is 12 residues long. CDR3 in amino acids: CASSLGRYEQFF. The CDR3 nucleotides read TGTGCCAGCAGCTTAGGAAGGTACGAGCAGTTCTTC.

The chain recombines TRBV3-1 (or the pseudogene TRBV3-2) with TRBJ1-1; weak D call: TRBD1 (5 bases). The CDR3 spans 15 residues. Trimming pared 1 base from V and 1 base from J, leaving 10 bases between. Germline CDR1 and CDR2: LGHDT and YNNKEL (reference sequence). CDR3 amino acids: CASSQVVGGNTEAFF. CDR3 nucleotides: TGTGCCAGCAGCCAAGTAGTCGGGGGGAACACTGAAGCTTTCTTT.

The rearrangement uses TRBV5-6 and TRBJ2-3; a possible D gene is TRBD2 (6 bases). Germline-derived CDR1 and CDR2 are SGHDT and YYEEEE. The CDR3 consists of 14 residues. The V gene lost 2 bases and the J gene lost 2 bases, with 9 bases spanning the gap. The CDR3 loop reads CASSLGGATDTQYF. The DNA of the CDR3 is TGTGCCAGCAGCTTAGGCGGGGCCACAGATACGCAGTATTTT. Full variable domain (outside the CDR3, taken from reference TRBV5-6 and TRBJ2-3): DAGVTQSPTHLIKTRGQQVTLRCSPKSGHDTVSWYQQALGQGPQFIFQYYEEEERQRGNFPDRFSGHQFPNYSSELNVNALLLGDSALYLCASSLGGATDTQYFGPGTRLTVL.

The V call is TRBV6-5, the J call TRBJ2-7; the D gene is possibly TRBD2 (6 bases). V lost 5 bases to trimming and J lost 3 bases, with 14 bases between them. The germline CDR1 and CDR2 sequences are MNHEY and SVGAGI. The CDR3 is 14 amino acids. For the CDR3, the DNA is TGTGCCAGCAGTCGACTAGGAGGCGGCTACGAGCAGTACTTC. The encoded protein is CASSRLGGGYEQYF.

The rearrangement links TRBV15 to TRBJ1-2; TRBD1 matches at 8 bases. Trimming at V came to 3 bases and at J to 0 bases, leaving 6 bases not matched to a gene. The CDR3 loop spans 16 amino acids. Germline V gene data show CDR1 as LNHNV and CDR2 as YYDKDF (reference sequence). The CDR3 is CATSRGGTGSNYGYTF. CDR3 in DNA: TGTGCCACCAGCAGGGGGGGGACAGGCTCTAACTATGGCTACACCTTC.

The chain joins TRBV2 to TRBJ2-2; tentatively, D is TRBD2 (5 bases). V shed 9 bases and J shed 1 base, with 9 bases lying between them. Per the germline V gene, CDR1 is SNHLY and CDR2 is FYNNEI. The CDR3 is 13 residues long. The CDR3 nucleotides are TGTGCCAGGGGGAGAGGGAACACCGGGGAGCTGTTTTTT. Translation gives CARGRGNTGELFF.

The chain recombines TRBV3-1 (or the pseudogene TRBV3-2) with TRBJ1-3; D may be TRBD1 (6 bases). Trimming took 7 bases from V and 3 from J, leaving 10 bases between them. The germline CDR1 and CDR2 sequences are LGHDT and YNNKEL (reference sequence). This CDR3 is 13 amino acids long. This CDR3 is CASTQGYGNTIYF. The CDR3 coding sequence is TGTGCCAGCACCCAGGGGTATGGAAACACCATATATTTT.

The chain couples TRBV11-2 to TRBJ2-7, with a weak D call TRBD2 (5 bases). The CDR3 extends over 13 amino acids. Trimming pared 2 bases from V and 10 bases from J, leaving 15 bases between. CDR1 and CDR2 from the germline V gene are SGHAT and FQNNGV. The DNA of the CDR3 is TGTGCCAGCAGCTTAAAAGCGGAAGTGGGTCAGTACTTC. Translating it yields CASSLKAEVGQYF.

In this sample, this clone turned up once. This chain uses TRBV28 with TRBJ1-6; TRBD1 might be the D (5 bases). The V end was cut by 5 bases, the J end by 3 bases, with 14 bases between. Germline V gene lookup returns CDR1 MDHEN and CDR2 SYDVKM. The CDR3 contains 16 residues. The CDR3: CASSPLGADYNSPLHF. CDR3 sequence (DNA): TGTGCCAGCAGTCCCCTCGGGGCAGACTATAATTCACCCCTCCACTTT. Supplemented by reference TRBV28 and TRBJ1-6, the full variable domain reads DVKVTQSSRYLVKRTGEKVFLECVQDMDHENMFWYRQDPGLGLRLIYFSYDVKMKEKGDIPEGYSVSREKKERFSLILESASTNQTSMYLCASSPLGADYNSPLHFGNGTRLTVT.

The V and J genes are TRBV10-1 and TRBJ1-1; D uncertain. Germline V gene sequence: CDR1 WNHNN, CDR2 SYGVQD (reference sequence). V was pared by 5 bases and J by 10 bases, with 14 bases between. This CDR3 contains 12 residues. The CDR3 bases are TGCGCCAGCAGTTTTCCAGGAGAGGCAGCTTTCTTT. Its protein product is CASSFPGEAAFF.

The genes are TRBV10-3 and TRBJ1-4; 7 nucleotides match TRBD1. The V segment lost 4 bases and the J segment 8 bases; nucleotides outside the gene matches: 4. There are 13 residues in the CDR3. CDR1 and CDR2 (germline): ENHRY, SYGVKD. CDR3 sequence (DNA): TGTGCCATCAGTGGACAGGGACGGGAAAAACTGTTTTTT. Translating gives CAISGQGREKLFF.

V and J are TRBV7-9 and TRBJ2-7; no definite D call. This CDR3 comprises 11 residues. V gave up 5 bases and J gave up 9 bases, with 11 bases separating them. Germline V gene sequence: CDR1 SEHNR, CDR2 FQNEAQ (reference sequence). The CDR3 coding sequence is TGTGCCAGCAGCCCGGAAAGCTCGCAGTACTTC. Translating it yields CASSPESSQYF.

The chain recombines TRBV6-6 with TRBJ2-3, with D possibly being TRBD2 (6 bases). The CDR3 consists of 14 residues. Germline CDR1 reads MNHNY; CDR2 reads SVGAGI (reference sequence). The ends were cut back, 5 bases at V and 5 bases at J, with 14 bases in the middle. Written as DNA, the CDR3 is TGTGCCAGCAGTAGGCCGGGACTGCAAGATACGCAGTATTTT. Translation: CASSRPGLQDTQYF.

This chain joins TRBV28 and TRBJ1-5, with 7 positions matching TRBD1. CDR1 and CDR2 (germline): MDHEN, SYDVKM. V shed 5 bases, J shed 1 base, and the junction held 5 bases outside the gene matches. This CDR3 is built from 15 residues. The CDR3 sequence is CASSPGTVSNQPQHF. In nucleotides, the CDR3 is TGTGCCAGCAGTCCCGGGACAGTCAGCAATCAGCCCCAGCATTTT.